These T cell receptor beta chains were read from a single sample in a study of CD8 T cells in Susac syndrome. TCRdb independently ran MiXCR on the immunoSEQ multiplex PCR reads; one entry per CDR3 protein. Among nearly 200,000 distinct CDR3 sequences listed, more than 90% were seen once. The specimen was CD4+ T cells from PBMCs. The source is a human donor with multiple sclerosis. The CDR3 runs from the conserved cysteine through the conserved F or W. The order of the fields is clone size, V gene, J gene, D gene, CDR3 protein, CDR3 DNA. A D gene is named only where the DNA matches it firmly. A clone size is listed for some rows: how often the clone was seen (once, few, many), or a class if it is expanded.

NA	TRBV18	TRBJ2-1	NA	CASSPMGVNEQFF	TGTGCCAGCTCACCAATGGGCGTCAATGAGCAGTTCTTC
NA	TRBV5-1	TRBJ2-1	TRBD2	CASSLNSGLAGAYNEQFF	TGCGCCAGCAGCTTGAACTCTGGTCTAGCGGGGGCCTACAATGAGCAGTTCTTC
NA	TRBV7-3	TRBJ1-1	NA	CASSSNGLNTEAFF	TGTGCCAGCAGCTCCAATGGATTGAACACTGAAGCTTTCTTT
once	TRBV5-4	TRBJ2-7	TRBD2	CASSYPRGDEQYF	TGTGCCAGCAGCTACCCCCGGGGGGACGAGCAGTACTTC
once	TRBV14	TRBJ2-5	TRBD1	CASSQLPPGTGGLETQYF	TGTGCCAGCAGCCAACTACCCCCCGGGACAGGGGGCCTGGAGACCCAGTACTTC
NA	TRBV11-2	TRBJ1-6	NA	CASSVQGSYNSPLHF	TGTGCCAGCAGCGTACAGGGTTCCTATAATTCACCCCTCCACTTT
NA	TRBV2	TRBJ1-6	TRBD1	CASRDRGSPLHF	TGTGCCAGCCGGGACAGGGGTTCACCCCTCCACTTT
NA	TRBV6-5	TRBJ2-7	NA	CASQPPGRDQQYF	TGTGCCAGCCAACCTCCGGGAAGGGACCAGCAGTACTTC
NA	TRBV11-2	TRBJ2-2	NA	CASSFEGGHTGELFF	TGTGCCAGCAGCTTTGAGGGGGGCCACACCGGGGAGCTGTTTTTT
once	TRBV10-3	TRBJ1-6	TRBD1	CAIKDRTNNSPLHF	TGTGCCATCAAGGACAGGACCAATAATTCACCCCTCCACTTT
NA	TRBV6-5	TRBJ1-5	NA	CASSYSSGDQPQHF	TGTGCCAGCAGTTACTCGAGTGGGGATCAGCCCCAGCATTTT
NA	TRBV21-1	TRBJ2-1	NA	CASPGRDNEQFF	TGTGCCAGCCCAGGGAGAGACAATGAGCAGTTCTTC
NA	TRBV11-2	TRBJ2-7	TRBD1	CASSLVGRGNYEQYF	TGTGCCAGCAGCTTAGTTGGCAGGGGGAATTACGAGCAGTACTTC
NA	TRBV7-9	TRBJ2-7	NA	CASSPQGQGEQYF	TGTGCCAGCAGCCCCCAGGGGCAAGGAGAGCAGTACTTC
NA	TRBV30	TRBJ1-5	NA	CAWSGQGGGNQPQHF	TGTGCCTGGAGTGGGCAGGGCGGTGGCAATCAGCCCCAGCATTTT
NA	TRBV20-1	TRBJ2-3	NA	CSDRDRTDTQYF	TGCAGCGACCGGGACCGAACAGATACGCAGTATTTT
NA	TRBV3-1	TRBJ2-7	NA	CASSQRGAYEQYF	TGTGCCAGCAGCCAACGGGGCGCCTACGAGCAGTACTTC
NA	TRBV4-1	TRBJ2-7	NA	CASSQVFGVYEQYF	TGCGCCAGCAGCCAAGTCTTCGGAGTCTACGAGCAGTACTTC
NA	TRBV1	TRBJ2-7	NA	CTSSEAGVYEQYF	TGCACCAGCAGCGAGGCCGGGGTCTACGAGCAGTACTTC
few	TRBV12-3/TRBV12-4	TRBJ1-1	NA	CASSFSGTEAFF	TGTGCCAGCAGTTTCTCGGGAACTGAAGCTTTCTTT
NA	TRBV27	TRBJ2-5	NA	CASRSWSRETQYF	TGTGCCAGCAGGTCCTGGTCACGGGAGACCCAGTACTTC
NA	TRBV20-1	TRBJ2-3	TRBD2	CSARETSGVPDTQYF	TGCAGTGCTAGAGAAACTAGCGGGGTACCAGATACGCAGTATTTT
once	TRBV4-2	TRBJ2-7	NA	CASARADTAYEQYF	TGTGCCAGCGCCAGGGCTGACACCGCCTACGAGCAGTACTTC
NA	TRBV7-8	TRBJ2-1	NA	CASSPAATSGEQFF	TGTGCCAGCAGCCCAGCGGCGACTTCGGGTGAGCAGTTCTTC
NA	TRBV29-1	TRBJ1-1	NA	CSVLSGVGTEAFF	TGCAGCGTTTTGTCAGGAGTGGGGACTGAAGCTTTCTTT
NA	TRBV15	TRBJ2-1	TRBD2	CATSKESGGPRNEQFF	TGTGCCACCAGCAAGGAGAGCGGGGGGCCTCGCAATGAGCAGTTCTTC
NA	TRBV30	TRBJ1-1	TRBD1	CAWSVQGATEAFF	TGTGCCTGGAGTGTTCAGGGGGCCACTGAAGCTTTCTTT
NA	TRBV10-2	TRBJ1-1	NA	CASSESIGTEAFF	TGCGCCAGCAGTGAGTCGATCGGCACTGAAGCTTTCTTT
NA	TRBV29-1	TRBJ2-3	TRBD2	CSATVLAETRDTQYF	TGCAGCGCTACCGTTCTAGCGGAAACTCGAGATACGCAGTATTTT
NA	TRBV7-2	TRBJ2-7	TRBD2	CASSFISGGVSEQYF	TGTGCCAGCAGCTTCATAAGCGGGGGGGTAAGCGAGCAGTACTTC
NA	TRBV20-1	TRBJ2-5	TRBD1	CSAQDRHEVAQYF	TGCAGTGCTCAGGACAGGCATGAAGTGGCCCAGTACTTC
NA	TRBV3-1	TRBJ2-7	NA	CASSQEREQYF	TGTGCCAGCAGCCAAGAACGAGAGCAGTACTTC
NA	TRBV3-1	TRBJ1-2	NA	CASSQPPHYGYTF	TGTGCCAGCAGCCAGCCGCCACACTATGGCTACACCTTC
once	TRBV29-1	TRBJ1-2	NA	CSVDQHGYTF	TGCAGCGTGGACCAGCATGGCTACACCTTC
NA	TRBV20-1	TRBJ1-2	TRBD1	CSATRTGSGYTF	TGCAGTGCCACGCGGACAGGGAGCGGCTACACCTTC
NA	TRBV2	TRBJ1-1	NA	CASTEAENTEAFF	TGTGCCAGCACCGAGGCGGAGAACACTGAAGCTTTCTTT
NA	TRBV19	TRBJ1-5	NA	CASSGRGEPQHF	TGTGCCAGTTCGGGGAGGGGGGAGCCCCAGCATTTT
NA	TRBV29-1	TRBJ2-5	NA	CSVEGQSGGDQYF	TGCAGCGTTGAGGGACAAAGTGGGGGTGACCAGTACTTC
NA	TRBV29-1	TRBJ1-2	NA	CSAFYRLSYGYTF	TGCAGCGCATTTTACCGATTGAGCTATGGCTACACCTTC
NA	TRBV20-1	TRBJ2-3	NA	CSAAGPSTDTQYF	TGCAGTGCCGCTGGCCCTAGCACAGATACGCAGTATTTT
once	TRBV5-4	TRBJ2-1	NA	CASSLRYNEQFF	TGTGCCAGCAGCCTCAGGTACAATGAGCAGTTCTTC
NA	TRBV2	TRBJ2-5	NA	CASSDRQQETQYF	TGTGCCAGCAGTGATCGACAGCAAGAGACCCAGTACTTC
NA	TRBV29-1	TRBJ1-3	NA	CSVQQPSGNTIYF	TGCAGCGTGCAACAGCCTTCTGGAAACACCATATATTTT
NA	TRBV30	TRBJ2-7	TRBD1	CAGQGTVYEQYF	TGTGCCGGACAGGGGACGGTCTACGAGCAGTACTTC
NA	TRBV30	TRBJ2-3	TRBD1	CAWRTQGADTQYF	TGTGCCTGGAGGACCCAGGGGGCAGATACGCAGTATTTT
NA	TRBV30	TRBJ1-5	NA	CAWSVGLGSNQPQHF	TGTGCCTGGAGTGTCGGTTTGGGGAGCAATCAGCCCCAGCATTTT
NA	TRBV11-2	TRBJ1-2	NA	CASSPDWLYGYTF	TGTGCCAGCAGCCCCGACTGGTTATATGGCTACACCTTC
once	TRBV10-3	TRBJ2-7	TRBD2	CAISDGPSGRGYEQYF	TGTGCCATCAGTGATGGGCCTAGCGGGAGGGGGTACGAGCAGTACTTC
NA	TRBV7-9	TRBJ2-7	TRBD2	CASSPRTSAGVYEQYF	TGTGCCAGCAGCCCAAGGACTAGCGCAGGAGTCTACGAGCAGTACTTC
NA	TRBV7-2	TRBJ2-5	TRBD2	CASSLPLAGVETQYF	TGTGCCAGCAGCTTACCACTAGCGGGAGTTGAGACCCAGTACTTC
once	TRBV27	TRBJ2-5	TRBD2	CASSYAGTSKTQYF	TGTGCCAGCAGTTATGCCGGGACTAGCAAGACCCAGTACTTC
once	TRBV7-9	TRBJ2-3	TRBD2	CASSYGTSGSVDTQYF	TGTGCCAGCAGCTACGGGACTAGCGGGAGTGTAGATACGCAGTATTTT
NA	TRBV20-1	TRBJ2-5	TRBD2	CSAPAGRGETQYF	TGCAGTGCTCCGGCGGGGAGGGGAGAGACCCAGTACTTC
NA	TRBV3-1	TRBJ2-1	NA	CASSFARSQFF	TGTGCCAGCAGTTTCGCCCGGTCCCAGTTCTTC